Listed below are T cell receptor beta chains from one sample, sequenced in a study of control samples from healthy donors and cancer patients. This table comes from immunoSEQ multiplex PCR, and its TCRdb copy is limited to in-frame clones, with some not included. The sample shows some 250,000 clones, over 75% of them seen only once. The sequenced material came from PBMCs. The source of these receptors is a woman in her sixties with lung cancer. Both conserved end residues are part of each CDR3. The D gene is left open where the match is weak. Clone size is given for some rows only: seen once, a few or many times, or a class if the clone is expanded.

DNA	CDR3	size	V	J	D
TGCGCCAGCAGCCCTCGGCAGGGGGCTCCCTATGGCTACACCTTC	CASSPRQGAPYGYTF	.	TRBV4-1	TRBJ1-2	TRBD1
TGCGCCAGCAGCTCCGACGGGACAGGTCGGTATAGTGGAAAACTGTTTTTT	CASSSDGTGRYSGKLFF	.	TRBV5-1	TRBJ1-4	TRBD1
TGTGCCAGCAGGGGACAAGGTTGGAGCAATCAGCCCCAGCATTTT	CASRGQGWSNQPQHF	few	TRBV2	TRBJ1-5	.
TGTGCCAGCAGTTTACAAAGAACAGATACGCAGTATTTT	CASSLQRTDTQYF	.	TRBV12-3/TRBV12-4	TRBJ2-3	.
TGTGCCAGTAGTCGAGACTATGGCTACACCTTC	CASSRDYGYTF	.	TRBV19	TRBJ1-2	.
TGTGCCAGCAGTTCCGGGACAGGGGGCGGCTATGGCTACACCTTC	CASSSGTGGGYGYTF	once	TRBV2	TRBJ1-2	TRBD1
TGTGCCAGCACCCTGGAGGGGGCAAGGCAGCCCCAGCATTTT	CASTLEGARQPQHF	.	TRBV28	TRBJ1-5	TRBD1
TGCGCCAGCAGCTTCTCAACAGCTATCTCTGGAAACACCATATATTTT	CASSFSTAISGNTIYF	.	TRBV5-1	TRBJ1-3	.
TGCGCCAGCAGCGTTCGGACAGGGAACACCGGGGAGCTGTTTTTT	CASSVRTGNTGELFF	once	TRBV5-1	TRBJ2-2	TRBD1
TGTGCCTGGAGACTAGCGGGAGGGAACTACAATGAGCAGTTCTTC	CAWRLAGGNYNEQFF	.	TRBV30	TRBJ2-1	TRBD2
TGTGCCAGCAGCTTAGTTTTCCCCCGGGATACGCAGTATTTT	CASSLVFPRDTQYF	.	TRBV11-2	TRBJ2-3	.
TGTGCCAGCAGCGTTGGACACGGGAACACTGAAGCTTTCTTT	CASSVGHGNTEAFF	.	TRBV9	TRBJ1-1	.
TGTGCCAGCAGCCGGACGGACGAGCAGTACTTC	CASSRTDEQYF	few	TRBV14	TRBJ2-7	.
TGTGCCAGCAGCCAAGTAGGGAACACCGGGGAGCTGTTTTTT	CASSQVGNTGELFF	once	TRBV4-2	TRBJ2-2	.
TGTGCCAGCAGCTTGGGGGGACCCGGGACATTTCTTGGAAAACTGTTTTTT	CASSLGGPGTFLGKLFF	.	TRBV5-4	TRBJ1-4	.
TGCGCCAGCAGCTTGACCGGGACAGGAGTAACTGAAGCTTTCTTT	CASSLTGTGVTEAFF	.	TRBV5-1	TRBJ1-1	TRBD1
TGTGCCAGCAGCCCCCACAGGGTGAACACTGAAGCTTTCTTT	CASSPHRVNTEAFF	.	TRBV9	TRBJ1-1	.
TGCAGCGTTAGGGGCAGGGCGACCATGAACACTGAAGCTTTCTTT	CSVRGRATMNTEAFF	.	TRBV29-1	TRBJ1-1	.
TGTGCCAGCAGCTTAGTACAGGGGGCCGCTGGAAACACCATATATTTT	CASSLVQGAAGNTIYF	.	TRBV7-2	TRBJ1-3	TRBD1
TGTGCCAGCAGCTTGAGATCTAGCTTGAACACCGGGGAGCTGTTTTTT	CASSLRSSLNTGELFF	.	TRBV11-3	TRBJ2-2	.
TGTGCCAGCAGCCTAGCGGGAGGGGGTCCCTACGAGCAGTACTTC	CASSLAGGGPYEQYF	.	TRBV7-6	TRBJ2-7	TRBD2
TGTGCCAGCAGCTTAGGCGCCGGGGGTCTCAATGAGCAGTTCTTC	CASSLGAGGLNEQFF	.	TRBV11-2	TRBJ2-1	.
TGTGCCAGCAGCTCTGGTGGGCCGGATACCAATCAGCCCCAGCATTTT	CASSSGGPDTNQPQHF	.	TRBV5-4	TRBJ1-5	.
TGTGCCGGTCAACAGGGGGCCAGGGAGACCCAGTACTTC	CAGQQGARETQYF	.	TRBV6-5	TRBJ2-5	TRBD1
TGTGCCAGTAGTATAGCTAGACAGGGAAAAGCTGAAGCTTTCTTT	CASSIARQGKAEAFF	.	TRBV19	TRBJ1-1	TRBD1
TGTGCCAGCAAGGGAGATCGTACCACCGGGGAGCTGTTTTTT	CASKGDRTTGELFF	once	TRBV2	TRBJ2-2	.
TGTGCTAGTGGTTTGGCCCGGACTAGCGGGTCCAATGAGCAGTTCTTC	CASGLARTSGSNEQFF	.	TRBV12-5	TRBJ2-1	TRBD2
TGTGCCAGCACCCTCGGGGCGGGGGAAAAACTGTTTTTT	CASTLGAGEKLFF	.	TRBV27	TRBJ1-4	.
TGTGCCAGCACCCGCGGCAGGGATACAGAAAAACTGTTTTTT	CASTRGRDTEKLFF	.	TRBV6-5	TRBJ1-4	.
TGTGCCAGCAGCTTAGCGCGGAACACCGGGGAGCTGTTTTTT	CASSLARNTGELFF	.	TRBV11-2	TRBJ2-2	.
TGTGCCAGCAGTTCTAGAGTAGGGGGGGAAGCTTTCTTT	CASSSRVGGEAFF	.	TRBV12-3/TRBV12-4	TRBJ1-1	.
TGTGCCAGCAGTTACTCGGGACAGGCAGTTTTC	CASSYSGQAVF	.	TRBV6-5	TRBJ1-2	TRBD1
TGCGCCAGCAGCTTGGATAGGCAGGGGATCTATAATTCACCCCTCCACTTT	CASSLDRQGIYNSPLHF	.	TRBV5-1	TRBJ1-6	.
TGTGCCAGCAGTGAAAGGAGGTCAGGGGCTGAAGCTTTCTTT	CASSERRSGAEAFF	.	TRBV2	TRBJ1-1	.
TGCAGCGTTGACGGGACAGGGGGTAACTATGGCTACACCTTC	CSVDGTGGNYGYTF	.	TRBV29-1	TRBJ1-2	TRBD1
TGTGCCAGCAGCTTAGTACAGGGGCCTAGCATTCAGTACTTC	CASSLVQGPSIQYF	.	TRBV11-2	TRBJ2-4	TRBD1
TGTGCCAGCAGTGTATATTCAAGGGGGGGATATGAGCAGTTCTTC	CASSVYSRGGYEQFF	.	TRBV2	TRBJ2-1	.
TGTGCCACCTCCAGGGGGGAATTGGGTGAGCAGTTCTTC	CATSRGELGEQFF	.	TRBV15	TRBJ2-1	.
TGTGCCAGCAGTTCACTCCCTCCCGGACAGGGAAACGAGCAGTACTTC	CASSSLPPGQGNEQYF	.	TRBV6-6	TRBJ2-7	TRBD1
TGTGCCAGCAGCGATGACAGGTCTTCGAACATTCAGTACTTC	CASSDDRSSNIQYF	.	TRBV5-5	TRBJ2-4	.
TGCGCCAGCAGCTCGGCGGGTACAGGAGCGACAGATACGCAGTATTTT	CASSSAGTGATDTQYF	.	TRBV5-1	TRBJ2-3	.
TGTGCCAGCAGTTTTAGGGAGACCCAGTACTTC	CASSFRETQYF	.	TRBV28	TRBJ2-5	.
TGTGCCAGCAGCCCAGGGGGGGTGGGGACCCAGTACTTC	CASSPGGVGTQYF	few	TRBV11-2	TRBJ2-5	.
TGTGCCAGCAGTTTAGGTGAAGGGGGCGCGGTAAACATTCAGTACTTC	CASSLGEGGAVNIQYF	once	TRBV28	TRBJ2-4	TRBD1
TGTGCCAGTAGTATAGGTGGGAAAAGTGCTGGTCAGCCCCAGCATTTT	CASSIGGKSAGQPQHF	.	TRBV19	TRBJ1-5	.
TGTGCCAGCAGCCAAGACCCCGGCAGGGGGCAAGAGACCCAGTACTTC	CASSQDPGRGQETQYF	.	TRBV3-1/TRBV3-2	TRBJ2-5	TRBD1
TGTGCCATCACTGCCACCGAACCCTACGAGCAGTACTTC	CAITATEPYEQYF	.	TRBV10-3	TRBJ2-7	.
TGTGCCAGCAGCGTATCTCCGACGGGGGGGAATGAAAAACTGTTTTTT	CASSVSPTGGNEKLFF	once	TRBV9	TRBJ1-4	.
TGTGCCAGCAGCGGCCAATCGGGGTCCTATGGCTACACCTTC	CASSGQSGSYGYTF	.	TRBV11-2	TRBJ1-2	.
TGTGCCAGCAGCACACTAGCGGGAGATTCAGATACGCAGTATTTT	CASSTLAGDSDTQYF	.	TRBV9	TRBJ2-3	TRBD2
TGTGCCAGCAGCTTGGGACAGGCTGGAAACACCATATATTTT	CASSLGQAGNTIYF	few	TRBV7-2	TRBJ1-3	TRBD1
TGTGCCAGCTCACCATTGGGGGGTCGGGCAGTCACGCAGCAAGATACGCAGTATTTT	CASSPLGGRAVTQQDTQYF	.	TRBV18	TRBJ2-3	.